The following is a T cell receptor beta chain sequence with its context. Its cognate antigen is unknown. A much larger clonotype is one base distant, so this may be a read error. Template material for amplifying TCR beta CDR3 regions consisted of RNA transcripts. TCR CDR3 underwent first-round RT-PCR with the HTBI primer set. From the multiplex PCR reads, TCRdb called clonotypes with MiXCR, one entry per CDR3 protein. The data show fewer than 650,000 distinct CDR3 sequences, approximately 15% seen once. The length of the CDR3 is 14 residues. Ophthalmopathy cases met thresholds of Clinical Activity Score at least 3, NOSPECS grade at least 4 and duration under 3 months. Reasons for excluding patients were uncontrolled infection, other autoimmune disease, pregnancy or lactation. The sample is drawn from a study of T cells in Graves' hyperthyroidism and ophthalmopathy. Overall study results and limits: From stable hyperthyroidism, ophthalmopathy was separated by a 13 V-J model.

The receptor's source is a woman aged 18-35 years with Graves' ophthalmopathy. Material for sequencing was blood. The chain is built from TRBV12-3 or TRBV12-4 and TRBJ1-1, with 8 bases fitting TRBD1. The CDR3 DNA reads as TGTGCCAGCACCGCCGACAGGGGCGACACTGGAGCTTTCTTT. Amino acid sequence: CASTADRGDTGAFF.